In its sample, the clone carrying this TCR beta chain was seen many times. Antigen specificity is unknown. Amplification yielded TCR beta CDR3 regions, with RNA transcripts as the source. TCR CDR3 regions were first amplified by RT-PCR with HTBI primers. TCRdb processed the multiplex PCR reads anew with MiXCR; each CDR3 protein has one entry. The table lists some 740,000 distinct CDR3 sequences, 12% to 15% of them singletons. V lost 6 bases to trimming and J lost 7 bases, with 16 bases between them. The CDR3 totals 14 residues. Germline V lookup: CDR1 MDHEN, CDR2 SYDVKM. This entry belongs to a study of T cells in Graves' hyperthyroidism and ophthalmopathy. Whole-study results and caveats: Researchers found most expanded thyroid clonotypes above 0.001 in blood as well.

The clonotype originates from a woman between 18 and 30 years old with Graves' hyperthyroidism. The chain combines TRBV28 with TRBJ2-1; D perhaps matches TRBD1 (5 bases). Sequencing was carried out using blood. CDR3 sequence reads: CASSPVGAKNEQFF. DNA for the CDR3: TGTGCCAGCAGCCCGGTAGGGGCGAAGAATGAGCAGTTCTTC.